A single sample is the source of the 30 T cell receptor beta chains below, sequenced in a study of T cells after yellow fever vaccination. TCRdb reprocessed the 5' RACE reads with MiXCR, giving one entry per CDR3 protein. The sample includes a few hundred thousand distinct CDR3 sequences, 4.1% seen only once; the top ten take roughly 24%. Sequencing used PBMCs, obtained 5 days after the yellow fever booster vaccination. All receptors come from a young man who received the YFV17D yellow fever vaccine.

The rearrangement links TRBV5-4 to TRBJ2-3; D gene uncertain. The germline V gene has CDR1 SGHNT and CDR2 YYREEE (reference sequence). The germline V and J ends were trimmed by 4 bases and 3 bases, with 9 bases remaining between them. The CDR3 spans 13 residues. The CDR3 region is CASSPAETDTQYF. Written as DNA, the CDR3 is TGTGCCAGCAGCCCCGCGGAGACAGATACGCAGTATTTT.

This chain uses TRBV29-1 with TRBJ1-3; D call uncertain. Deletions cut 7 bases from V and 8 bases from J, with 12 bases between. Germline lookup yields CDR1 SQVTM and CDR2 ANQGSEA. CDR3 size: 11 residues. The CDR3 protein is CSGSLRDTIYF. CDR3 DNA sequence: TGCAGCGGCTCCTTGAGGGACACCATATATTTT. Based on the CDR3 plus reference TRBV29-1 and TRBJ1-3, the full variable domain is SAVISQKPSRDICQRGTSLTIQCQVDSQVTMMFWYRQQPGQSLTLIATANQGSEATYESGFVIDKFPISRPNLTFSTLTVSNMSPEDSSIYLCSGSLRDTIYFGEGSWLTVV.

Many counts were recorded for this clonotype. The chain employs TRBV12-3 or TRBV12-4 and TRBJ1-6; 7 bases match TRBD1. V was clipped by 7 bases and J by 10 bases; unmatched bases: 7. The CDR3 extends over 13 amino acids. The CDR3 nucleotides are TGTGCCAGCACCTCGACAGGGAAGTCACCCCTCCACTTT. It codes for CASTSTGKSPLHF.

The chain couples TRBV7-9 to TRBJ1-4; 10 bases map to TRBD1. The CDR3 covers 14 residues. The V gene end was trimmed by 5 bases and the J gene end by 14 bases; junction bases not matched to a gene: 11. Germline CDR1 and CDR2: SEHNR and FQNEAQ (reference sequence). In nucleotides, the CDR3 is TGTGCCAGCAGCGGATCGGGACAGGGGAAAGCTCTGTTTTTT. It yields the protein CASSGSGQGKALFF.

The V gene is TRBV5-1, the J gene TRBJ2-3; 14 bases match TRBD2. The V segment lost 3 bases and the J segment 0 bases; nucleotides outside the gene matches: 3. The germline V gene has CDR1 SGHRS and CDR2 YFSETQ. The length of the CDR3 is 17 residues. CDR3 bases: TGCGCCAGCAGCTCCGGACTAGCGGGGGGTAGCACAGATACGCAGTATTTT. This codes for CASSSGLAGGSTDTQYF.

The sample holds a few counts of this clonotype. This rearrangement joins TRBV12-3 or TRBV12-4 to TRBJ1-1, with D perhaps TRBD1 (6 bases). The CDR3 loop spans 12 amino acids. V was pared by 4 bases and J by 11 bases, with 14 bases between. The CDR3 DNA sequence: TGTGCCAGCAGTTCTCAAGGGGGTCGGGCTTTCTTT. It codes for CASSSQGGRAFF.

The V call is TRBV12-3 or TRBV12-4, the J call TRBJ2-5; 7 bases map to TRBD2. The trim removed 1 base at V and 5 bases at J, leaving 7 bases unmatched. The CDR3 loop spans 15 amino acids. The CDR3, as DNA: TGTGCCAGCAGTTTAGAGGGCGGGGGTTGGGAGACCCAGTACTTC. Translated, it gives CASSLEGGGWETQYF.

V and J are TRBV7-9 and TRBJ1-2; TRBD1 matches at 8 bases. CDR1 is SEHNR, CDR2 FQNEAQ, per germline (reference sequence). There are 18 residues in the CDR3. The V segment lost 0 bases and the J segment 4 bases; nucleotides outside the gene matches: 13. The CDR3 sequence: CASSLAGRQGAAAYGYTF. DNA of the CDR3: TGTGCCAGCAGCTTAGCGGGCCGGCAGGGGGCCGCAGCCTATGGCTACACCTTC.

The rearrangement uses TRBV11-2 and TRBJ1-5; D not resolved. The CDR3 consists of 16 residues. Per germline, CDR1 SGHAT and CDR2 FQNNGV. The V and J ends lost 1 base and 6 bases respectively, with 16 bases between them. CDR3 loop: CASSLGSSAHGQPQHF. The CDR3 DNA sequence: TGTGCCAGCAGCTTAGGCAGCTCGGCCCACGGTCAGCCCCAGCATTTT.

The chain carries TRBV6-5 and TRBJ2-3; no firm D call. The germline gives CDR1 MNHEY, CDR2 SVGAGI. Trimming removed 2 bases from V and 2 bases from J, with 11 bases in between. This CDR3 spans 15 amino acids. This CDR3 is CASSYGSFHTDTQYF. The CDR3 DNA is TGTGCCAGCAGTTACGGGTCTTTCCACACAGATACGCAGTATTTT.

This clonotype was counted a few times. The rearrangement uses TRBV15 and TRBJ1-4; no reliable D call. The CDR3 runs to 11 residues. The germline V gene encodes CDR1 LNHNV and CDR2 YYDKDF (reference sequence). The germline V and J ends were trimmed by 5 bases and 14 bases, with 12 bases remaining between them. The CDR3: CATSASGRLFF. The CDR3 DNA reads TGTGCCACCAGCGCCTCTGGGAGGCTGTTTTTT.

There are a few counts of this clonotype. This chain links TRBV4-2 with TRBJ1-5, with 9 bases identical to TRBD1. Germline V gives CDR1 LGHNA, CDR2 YNFKEQ. The junction had 4 bases not matched to a gene; V was cut back by 2 bases and J by 5 bases. The length of the CDR3 is 15 residues. CDR3: CASSQPGQGDQPQHF. The CDR3 DNA sequence: TGTGCCAGCAGCCAACCGGGACAGGGCGATCAGCCCCAGCATTTT.

Notes on this clonotype: A much larger clone differs by one base, so this may be a read error. The chain's CDR3 is CASSQIGGEEAQYF. The CDR3 DNA is TGCGCCAGCAGCCAAATAGGAGGGGAAGAGGCCCAGTACTTC. The rearrangement joins TRBV4-1 to TRBJ2-5; tentatively, D is TRBD2 (6 bases). Germline V gene lookup returns CDR1 MGHRA and CDR2 YSYEKL. The CDR3 totals 14 residues.

This clonotype was seen many times. V gene TRBV2 combines with J gene TRBJ1-1; D not resolved. This CDR3 is built from 13 residues. V shed 7 bases and J shed 0 bases, with 9 bases lying between them. The V gene's germline CDR1 is SNHLY and CDR2 FYNNEI. This CDR3 is CASNWELNTEAFF. The CDR3 region has the DNA TGTGCCAGCAATTGGGAGCTGAACACTGAAGCTTTCTTT.

This rearrangement joins TRBV5-6 to TRBJ2-4; 8 nucleotides line up with TRBD1. CDR1 and CDR2 (germline): SGHDT, YYEEEE. CDR3 size: 16 residues. Trimming removed 1 base from V and 2 bases from J; junction bases left unmatched: 5. CDR3 loop: CASSLLQGASKNIQYF. CDR3 sequence (DNA): TGTGCCAGCAGCTTGTTGCAGGGGGCTTCCAAAAACATTCAGTACTTC.

This clonotype occurred many times. This chain links TRBV6-5 with TRBJ2-1; 10 nucleotides match TRBD2. V dropped 5 bases and J dropped 6; count of bases not matched to a gene: 4. From germline, CDR1 is MNHEY and CDR2 SVGAGI. This CDR3 is built from 14 residues. The CDR3 here is CASSPWTSGNEQFF. In DNA form, the CDR3 reads TGTGCCAGCAGTCCTTGGACTAGCGGCAATGAGCAGTTCTTC.

The rearrangement links TRBV28 to TRBJ2-6; D is unclear. The CDR3 length is 15 residues. Trimming stripped 8 bases from V and 0 bases from J, with 11 bases between. CDR1 is MDHEN, CDR2 SYDVKM, per germline. This chain's CDR3 is CASSAWGSGANVLTF. CDR3 sequence (DNA): TGTGCCAGCTCTGCATGGGGCTCTGGGGCCAACGTCCTGACTTTC.

This clonotype was observed a handful of times. The V and J genes are TRBV7-2 and TRBJ1-4; 9 positions agree with TRBD1. The CDR3 extends over 15 amino acids. V trimming: 5 bases; J trimming: 8 bases; junction bases outside the gene matches: 9. Looked up from germline, CDR1 is SGHTA and CDR2 is FQGNSA. The CDR3 nucleotides read TGTGCCAGCAGCCCGCCGGGACAGGGAAGAGAAAAACTGTTTTTT. As protein: CASSPPGQGREKLFF.

The rearrangement links TRBV29-1 to TRBJ2-1, with 8 bases that match TRBD1. The CDR3 covers 12 residues. V lost 7 bases, J lost 3 bases, and 2 bases stayed unmatched. Germline CDR1 reads SQVTM; CDR2 reads ANQGSEA. CDR3 coding DNA: TGCAGCGGGACAGGGATCTACAATGAGCAGTTCTTC. This codes for CSGTGIYNEQFF.

This clonotype was counted only a few times. The chain employs TRBV18 and TRBJ2-5; possible D gene TRBD2, 6 bases. The germline V gene has CDR1 KGHSH and CDR2 LQKENI. V lost 2 bases and J lost 5, with 15 bases in between. This CDR3 contains 15 residues. The CDR3 nucleotides read TGTGCCAGCTCACCAGAACCGGGAGTAGCGGAGACCCAGTACTTC. Translating gives CASSPEPGVAETQYF.

In its sample, this clonotype was seen many times. The genes are TRBV28 and TRBJ1-2; 9 bases line up with TRBD1. Trimming took 1 base from V and 0 from J; bases not matched to a gene: 3. Germline lookup yields CDR1 MDHEN and CDR2 SYDVKM. There are 16 residues in the CDR3. The CDR3 DNA reads TGTGCCAGCAGTTTATTACAGGGGGCCCCTAACTATGGCTACACCTTC. This translates into CASSLLQGAPNYGYTF.

V gene TRBV5-1 combines with J gene TRBJ1-1; 7 bases match TRBD1. J lost 6 bases, V lost 3 bases, and 8 bases had no gene match. The length of the CDR3 is 14 residues. Germline V lookup: CDR1 SGHRS, CDR2 YFSETQ. The CDR3 region is CASSSGGGASEAFF. The CDR3 DNA sequence: TGCGCCAGCAGCTCAGGGGGGGGCGCCTCTGAAGCTTTCTTT.

Only a few counts were recorded for this clonotype. V gene TRBV2 combines with J gene TRBJ2-7, with 7 bases fitting TRBD2. The germline V gene has CDR1 SNHLY and CDR2 FYNNEI. The J segment lost 1 base and the V segment lost 8 bases, leaving 2 bases of the junction unmatched. The CDR3 is 12 residues long. The CDR3 DNA reads as TGTGCCAGCCGGGACTATTCCTACGAGCAGTACGTC. Protein: CASRDYSYEQYV.

This clonotype occurred a few times. The chain couples TRBV6-5 to TRBJ2-4; D gene uncertain. Deletions cut 10 bases from V and 1 base from J, with 11 bases between. Germline values: CDR1 MNHEY, CDR2 SVGAGI. This CDR3 comprises 13 residues. CDR3 in amino acids: CATMTGAKNIQYF. The CDR3 nucleotides are TGTGCCACCATGACTGGTGCCAAAAACATTCAGTACTTC.

This clonotype was detected a few times. The V call is TRBV4-2, the J call TRBJ1-2, with D unresolved. Per the germline V gene, CDR1 is LGHNA and CDR2 is YNFKEQ. V was cut by 0 bases and J by 3 bases, with 11 bases left in between. There are 15 residues in the CDR3. This CDR3 is CASSQDFSSYYGYTF. CDR3 bases: TGTGCCAGCAGCCAAGATTTTTCCAGCTACTATGGCTACACCTTC.

The J gene is TRBJ2-5, the V gene TRBV18; D possibly matches TRBD1 or TRBD2 (5 bases each). The CDR3 is 15 residues long. Germline CDR1 reads KGHSH; CDR2 reads LQKENI. V shed 3 bases and J shed 5 bases, with 16 bases lying between them. The chain's CDR3 is CASSPDGTSWETQYF. CDR3 nucleotides: TGTGCCAGCTCACCGGACGGGACCTCCTGGGAGACCCAGTACTTC.

This clonotype was picked up a small number of times. The rearrangement uses TRBV5-4 and TRBJ2-6, with TRBD1 matching 7 bases. Looked up from germline, CDR1 is SGHNT and CDR2 is YYREEE (reference sequence). This CDR3 is built from 17 residues. With 4 bases clipped from V and 4 bases from J, the junction kept 11 bases outside the gene matches. CDR3 nucleotides: TGTGCCAGCAGCAAAAGGGGACAGTCCCTCGGGGCCAACGTCCTGACTTTC. It codes for CASSKRGQSLGANVLTF.

This clonotype was counted at least ten times. CDR3 sequence (DNA): TGCGCCAGCAGCCATCTGGGAGGGACCGGGGAGCTGTTTTTT. It yields the protein CASSHLGGTGELFF. This chain links TRBV4-1 with TRBJ2-2; 7 bases map to TRBD2. The germline V gene encodes CDR1 MGHRA and CDR2 YSYEKL. V gave up 3 bases and J gave up 5 bases; unmatched junction bases: 3. The CDR3 sequence is 14 residues long.

This clonotype was counted at least ten times. The chain combines TRBV5-6 with TRBJ2-7; TRBD1 is a possible D gene (6 bases). Trimming took off 5 bases at V and 4 bases at J, with 10 bases between the two ends. This CDR3 is 12 amino acids long. The germline CDR1 and CDR2 sequences are SGHDT and YYEEEE. The CDR3 is CASSRDKYEQYV. Written as DNA, the CDR3 is TGTGCCAGCAGTCGGGACAAATACGAGCAGTACGTC.

This clonotype was seen repeatedly, ten times or more. The chain has TRBV6-6 and TRBJ1-2; D perhaps matches TRBD1 (5 bases). The germline CDR1 and CDR2 sequences are MNHNY and SVGAGI (reference sequence). This CDR3 has 14 amino acids. V was pared by 7 bases and J by 5 bases, with 17 bases between. For the CDR3, the DNA is TGTGCCAGCAACAAACGCGGGGGGGAATATGGCTACACCTTC. Encoded protein: CASNKRGGEYGYTF.